This section outlines one T cell receptor beta chain sequence together with its context. Its specificity is unknown. Time point specified: week 47, end of study. Alongside topical imiquimod, each dose of vaccine comprised 300 ug of mutant IDH1 20-mer peptide. Donors had new IDH1-mutant astrocytomas of WHO grade 3 or 4 (ATRX-lost). The sample originates from a study of a mutant IDH1 vaccine in newly diagnosed glioma. At the level of the study: With temozolomide cycles, or 4-6 weeks after radiotherapy alone, vaccination was started. Pretreatment consisted of radiotherapy, temozolomide, or both, with most receiving both.

Study-level findings and limits: Changes in the top peripheral T cell clonotypes seemingly had no bearing on pseudoprogression.

The CDR3 contains 13 residues. CDR1 SGHRS and CDR2 YFSETQ come from the germline V gene. Losses at the gene ends were 3 bases for V and 10 bases for J; bases not matched to a gene: 4. Method: immunoSEQ multiplex PCR; TCRdb's copy keeps in-frame clones and lacks some. Here the sample spans about 56,000 clones, around 83% being singletons. The clonotype originates from a woman aged 50 to 60 with glioma. V and J are TRBV5-1 and TRBJ1-6, with 7 nucleotides matching TRBD1. Source: PBMCs, taken from a glioma patient whose treatment included an IDH1 peptide vaccine. The CDR3 bases are TGCGCCAGCAGCTACCACAGGGGCTCACCCCTCCACTTT. Protein: CASSYHRGSPLHF.